This is a list of T cell receptor beta chains from one sample in a study of control samples from healthy donors and cancer patients. Generated by immunoSEQ multiplex PCR, the TCRdb table keeps only in-frame clones and is missing some. The sample includes about 72,000 clones, almost 95% of them seen just once. Sequenced: blood. These TCRs come from an older woman in good health. Each CDR3 is given with its conserved first and last residue. Fields, in order: D gene, CDR3 length, J gene, clone size, V gene, CDR3 DNA, CDR3 protein. A D gene is named only where the DNA matches it firmly. Only some rows state a clone size, as once, few, many or a class for expanded clones.

TRBD1	15	TRBJ2-3	NA	TRBV27	TGTGCCAGCACCAGGGACAGCCTAAGCACAGATACGCAGTATTTT	CASTRDSLSTDTQYF
NA	12	TRBJ1-4	NA	TRBV28	TGTGCCAGCCGAAAGTCAGGTGAAAAACTGTTTTTT	CASRKSGEKLFF
NA	12	TRBJ2-3	NA	TRBV18	TGTGCCAGCTCGCTAGTTTCAGATACGCAGTATTTT	CASSLVSDTQYF
TRBD1	15	TRBJ2-5	NA	TRBV28	TGTGCCAGCAGTACCCCCGGGACAGGGGGGGAGACCCAGTACTTC	CASSTPGTGGETQYF
NA	16	TRBJ2-2	NA	TRBV5-1	TGCGCCAGCAGCCCTTACCGGCCGATCAACACCGGGGAGCTGTTTTTT	CASSPYRPINTGELFF
NA	16	TRBJ1-5	NA	TRBV6-1	TGTGCCAGCAGTGAACCCACAGGGACGGGGAATCAGCCCCAGCATTTT	CASSEPTGTGNQPQHF
TRBD2	16	TRBJ2-3	NA	TRBV7-9	TGTGCCAGCAGCCCGGGACTAGCAGATAGCACAGATACGCAGTATTTT	CASSPGLADSTDTQYF
NA	14	TRBJ1-1	NA	TRBV19	TGTGCCAGTAGTATATGGGGTGGGGACACTGAAGCTTTCTTT	CASSIWGGDTEAFF
NA	15	TRBJ2-5	NA	TRBV18	TGTGCCAGCTCACCGCAACAGGGACACCAAGAGACCCAGTACTTC	CASSPQQGHQETQYF
NA	15	TRBJ1-4	NA	TRBV5-1	TGCGCCAGCAGCTCCCACTGGGGGGACAATGAAAAACTGTTTTTT	CASSSHWGDNEKLFF
TRBD1	17	TRBJ2-1	NA	TRBV24-1	TGTGCCACCAGTGATTCTACCGGGACAGGGACCTACAATGAGCAGTTCTTC	CATSDSTGTGTYNEQFF
NA	15	TRBJ1-6	NA	TRBV7-2	TGTGCCAGCAGCCACAATAGGGAAGGAATCTCACCCCTCCACTTT	CASSHNREGISPLHF
NA	12	TRBJ1-2	once	TRBV29-1	TGCAGCGTTGAAGAAGGGGGAGATGGCTACACCTTC	CSVEEGGDGYTF
TRBD1	14	TRBJ2-7	NA	TRBV7-8	TGTGCCAGCAGCTTAGGGACAGGGGCCTACGAGCAGTACTTC	CASSLGTGAYEQYF
NA	10	TRBJ2-5	once	TRBV20-1	TGCAGTGCGGCTCAAGAGACCCAGTACTTC	CSAAQETQYF
TRBD2	17	TRBJ2-1	NA	TRBV24-1	TGTGCCACCAGTGCGCGGGCTAGCGGGAGGAAATACAATGAGCAGTTCTTC	CATSARASGRKYNEQFF
NA	16	TRBJ1-5	NA	TRBV2	TGTGCCAGCACCTGGACGAACTTGGGGAGCAATCAGCCCCAGCATTTT	CASTWTNLGSNQPQHF
NA	11	TRBJ2-1	NA	TRBV7-2	TGTGGTCGGGGGAATTACAATGAGCAGTTCTTC	CGRGNYNEQFF
NA	11	TRBJ1-2	NA	TRBV30	TGTGCCTGGAGTCTAGGGTTGGGCTACACCTTC	CAWSLGLGYTF
NA	13	TRBJ1-2	NA	TRBV2	TGTGCCAGGATCCTGGACGTTGACTATGGCTACACCTTC	CARILDVDYGYTF
NA	15	TRBJ2-4	NA	TRBV5-1	TGCGCCAGCAGCTTGTTGCTGGGAGCCAAAAACATTCAGTACTTC	CASSLLLGAKNIQYF
NA	15	TRBJ1-1	NA	TRBV6-5	TGTGCCAGCAGTTACTCGCAGGTTACGAACACTGAAGCTTTCTTT	CASSYSQVTNTEAFF
NA	14	TRBJ1-1	NA	TRBV5-6	TGTGCCAGCAGCCGCAGGGCTTATGACACTGAAGCTTTCTTT	CASSRRAYDTEAFF
NA	14	TRBJ2-1	NA	TRBV5-1	TGCGCCAGCAGCCGGGACCAGACCTACAATGAGCAGTTCTTC	CASSRDQTYNEQFF
NA	15	TRBJ1-2	NA	TRBV28	TGTGCCAGCAAACAGGGTTATCCTGTTAACTATGGCTACACCTTC	CASKQGYPVNYGYTF
NA	17	TRBJ1-3	NA	TRBV24-1	TGTGCCACCAGTCGGCAGGGTCCCGGCTACTCTGGAAACACCATATATTTT	CATSRQGPGYSGNTIYF